Listed here are 17 T cell receptor beta chains from one sample, sequenced in a study of T-cell reconstitution after alpha-beta-depleted transplantation in children. The TCRbeta library was prepared with unique molecular identifiers. TCRdb reprocessed the PCR reads with MiXCR, giving one entry per CDR3 protein. The data show 500,000 to 600,000 distinct CDR3 sequences, with roughly 30% seen just once and around a third held by the top ten. Here the sequenced sample was PBMCs, taken before TCRalphabeta/CD19-depleted stem cell transplant. These receptors were obtained from a boy under two years old with Wiskott-Aldrich syndrome, due to receive a stem cell transplant.

The chain uses TRBV7-6 and TRBJ2-2; 9 bases fit TRBD2. V gave up 4 bases and J gave up 2 bases; unmatched junction bases: 8. The CDR3 contains 17 residues. In germline, CDR1 is SGHVS, CDR2 FNYEAQ. CDR3 nucleotides: TGTGCCAGCAGCTCAAGGGGGACTAGCAGAAACACCGGGGAGCTGTTTTTT. Translating gives CASSSRGTSRNTGELFF. Full variable domain (missing parts from reference TRBV7-6 and TRBJ2-2): GAGVSQSPRYKVTKRGQDVALRCDPISGHVSLYWYRQALGQGPEFLTYFNYEAQQDKSGLPNDRFSAERPEGSISTLTIQRTEQRDSAMYRCASSSRGTSRNTGELFFGEGSRLTVL.

CDR3 protein: CASSVRLAGAPDTQYF. The CDR3 DNA reads TGCGCCAGCAGCGTTAGACTAGCGGGAGCGCCAGATACGCAGTATTTT. This chain connects TRBV5-1 to TRBJ2-3; TRBD2 matches at 12 bases. CDR3 length: 16 amino acids. V was clipped by 4 bases and J by 4 bases; unmatched bases: 7. The germline CDR1 and CDR2 sequences are SGHRS and YFSETQ.

This clonotype was detected a few times. J is TRBJ1-1 and V is TRBV19; D not resolved. The V end was cut by 6 bases, the J end by 4 bases, with 12 bases between. Germline V lookup: CDR1 LNHDA, CDR2 SQIVND (reference sequence). This CDR3 has 13 amino acids. This CDR3 is CASRSSAGTEAFF. DNA for the CDR3: TGTGCCAGTAGAAGTTCCGCCGGCACTGAAGCTTTCTTT.

CDR3 nucleotide sequence: TGTGCCAGCAGCTATCCGAGGAGAAACACTGAAGCTTTCTTT. This sequence encodes CASSYPRRNTEAFF. V is TRBV11-2 and J is TRBJ1-1; D is undetermined. The germline gives CDR1 SGHAT, CDR2 FQNNGV. The CDR3 is 14 amino acids. Trimming took 4 bases from V and 2 from J, leaving 11 bases between them.

This clonotype was seen only a few times. The CDR3 DNA is TGTGCCAGCAAAGGCAGGGTGCCCAATCAGCCCCAGCATTTT. This sequence encodes CASKGRVPNQPQHF. The chain links TRBV27 to TRBJ1-5, with D possibly TRBD1 on 5 matching bases. CDR1 MNHEY and CDR2 SMNVEV come from the germline V gene (reference sequence). This CDR3 has 14 amino acids. With 7 bases removed from V and 3 bases from J, the gap between germline ends came to 13 bases.

This clonotype was picked up a small number of times. The chain is built from TRBV20-1 and TRBJ2-5, with 8 bases that match TRBD2. CDR1 is DFQATT and CDR2 is SNEGSKA in the germline V gene (reference sequence). V shed 2 bases, J shed 0 bases, and the junction held 20 bases outside the gene matches. This CDR3 is built from 20 residues. CDR3 amino acids: CSARRSLEPTSDHYQETQYF. For the CDR3, the DNA is TGCAGTGCTAGACGATCCCTGGAACCGACTAGCGACCACTACCAAGAGACCCAGTACTTC.

The chain couples TRBV19 to TRBJ1-5; D unresolved. The V gene's germline CDR1 is LNHDA and CDR2 SQIVND (reference sequence). The CDR3 totals 15 residues. V was trimmed by 3 bases and J by 0 bases, leaving 9 bases between them. The CDR3 loop is CASSIKAGSNQPQHF. Written as DNA, the CDR3 is TGTGCCAGTAGTATTAAGGCCGGTAGCAATCAGCCCCAGCATTTT.

This clonotype was found a few times. The V and J genes are TRBV27 and TRBJ2-7; TRBD1 matches at 12 bases. The CDR3 contains 14 residues. V gave up 7 bases and J gave up 6 bases; unmatched junction bases: 7. The V gene's germline CDR1 is MNHEY and CDR2 SMNVEV (reference sequence). For the CDR3, the DNA is TGTGCCAGCACACCGGGACAGGGGGCTCGCGAGCAGTACTTC. Translated, it gives CASTPGQGAREQYF.

The chain uses TRBV5-1 and TRBJ2-3; no clear D gene. Germline V lookup: CDR1 SGHRS, CDR2 YFSETQ. This CDR3 has 12 residues. Trimming cost V 5 bases and J 5 bases, with 9 bases left between them. The chain's CDR3 is CASRRDIDTQYF. The CDR3 coding sequence is TGCGCCAGCAGGCGCGACATAGATACGCAGTATTTT. The variable domain in full, completed from reference TRBV5-1 and TRBJ2-3, reads KAGVTQTPRYLIKTRGQQVTLSCSPISGHRSVSWYQQTPGQGLQFLFEYFSETQRNKGNFPGRFSGRQFSNSRSEMNVSTLELGDSALYLCASRRDIDTQYFGPGTRLTVL.

This sequence joins TRBV12-3 or TRBV12-4 and TRBJ2-5; 9 bases are shared with TRBD2. V lost 7 bases to trimming and J lost 1 base; unmatched junction nucleotides: 16. This CDR3 comprises 18 residues. The CDR3 DNA is TGTGCCAGCACCGTAGGGACTAGCCTCGGGTTTGGCCAAGAGACCCAGTACTTC. Its protein is CASTVGTSLGFGQETQYF.

J is TRBJ1-1 and V is TRBV30, with D possibly matching TRBD1 (5 bases). CDR1 is GTSNPN and CDR2 is SVGIG in the germline V gene (reference sequence). The V gene lost 2 bases and the J gene lost 0 bases, with 10 bases spanning the gap. This CDR3 has 14 residues. The CDR3 nucleotides read TGTGCCTGGAGTCCGGGGGACCTGAACACTGAAGCTTTCTTT. Residues: CAWSPGDLNTEAFF.

In its sample, this clonotype was seen a few times. CDR3 bases: TGTGCCAGCAGTTTTACTGCCAAAACTAGCGGGAGTGTCCGTGAGCAGTTCTTC. Translated: CASSFTAKTSGSVREQFF. The J gene is TRBJ2-1, the V gene TRBV27; 11 positions match TRBD2. The CDR3 sequence is 18 residues long. Germline assignment: CDR1 MNHEY and CDR2 SMNVEV (reference sequence). The ends lost 3 bases at V and 9 bases at J; junction bases unmatched: 16.

This clonotype came up a few times. CDR3 sequence (DNA): TGCAGTGCTAGCACGCTAGCCGGTTCCTACAATGAGCAGTTCTTC. It codes for CSASTLAGSYNEQFF. The rearrangement joins TRBV20-1 to TRBJ2-1; maybe TRBD2 (5 bases). The CDR3 covers 15 residues. Germline V CDR1 and CDR2: DFQATT, SNEGSKA (reference sequence). The ends were cut back, 3 bases at V and 1 base at J, with 13 bases in the middle.

J is TRBJ2-1 and V is TRBV5-6; possible D gene TRBD2, 5 bases. V was shortened by 2 bases and J by 1 base, with 13 bases between the two germline ends. There are 16 residues in the CDR3. Germline assignment: CDR1 SGHDT and CDR2 YYEEEE. The CDR3 is CASSFLVGVSYNEQFF. The CDR3, as DNA: TGTGCCAGCAGCTTTCTGGTGGGAGTTTCCTACAATGAGCAGTTCTTC.

This clonotype was picked up a small number of times. This sequence joins TRBV4-1 and TRBJ1-3; TRBD1 might be the D (5 bases). Germline CDR1 and CDR2: MGHRA and YSYEKL. CDR3 size: 18 residues. V was clipped by 1 base and J by 4 bases, with 20 bases between them. CDR3 DNA sequence: TGCGCCAGCAGCCAAGGCTCGATTGTCGGGGGGGGAGGAAACACCATATATTTT. It yields the protein CASSQGSIVGGGGNTIYF.

This clonotype was seen only a few times. This sequence joins TRBV27 and TRBJ2-3; 7 bases are shared with TRBD1. The germline V gene has CDR1 MNHEY and CDR2 SMNVEV (reference sequence). With V trimmed by 0 bases and J by 2 bases, 8 bases remained unmatched. The CDR3 is made up of 17 amino acids. The CDR3 loop is CASSLSRGQASTDTQYF. DNA of the CDR3: TGTGCCAGCAGTTTATCGCGCGGACAGGCCTCCACAGATACGCAGTATTTT.

This clonotype showed up just a few times. This chain connects TRBV29-1 to TRBJ2-3; no definite D call. Germline V gives CDR1 SQVTM, CDR2 ANQGSEA. The length of the CDR3 is 12 residues. Trimming stripped 4 bases from V and 3 bases from J, with 8 bases between. The CDR3 DNA follows: TGCAGCGTTGTAAAGGCTACAGATACGCAGTATTTT. Its translation: CSVVKATDTQYF.